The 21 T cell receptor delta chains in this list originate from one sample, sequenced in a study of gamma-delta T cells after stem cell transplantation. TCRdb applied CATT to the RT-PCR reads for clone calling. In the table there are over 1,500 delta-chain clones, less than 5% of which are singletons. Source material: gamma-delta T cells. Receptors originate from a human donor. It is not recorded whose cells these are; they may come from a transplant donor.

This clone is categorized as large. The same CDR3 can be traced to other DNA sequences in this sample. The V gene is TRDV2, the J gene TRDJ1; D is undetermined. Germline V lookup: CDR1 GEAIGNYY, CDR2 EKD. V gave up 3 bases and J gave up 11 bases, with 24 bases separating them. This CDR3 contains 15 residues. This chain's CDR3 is CACDLIPHKPGNLIF. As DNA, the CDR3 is TGTGCCTGTGACCTCATTCCGCACAAACCAGGAAACCTCATCTTT.

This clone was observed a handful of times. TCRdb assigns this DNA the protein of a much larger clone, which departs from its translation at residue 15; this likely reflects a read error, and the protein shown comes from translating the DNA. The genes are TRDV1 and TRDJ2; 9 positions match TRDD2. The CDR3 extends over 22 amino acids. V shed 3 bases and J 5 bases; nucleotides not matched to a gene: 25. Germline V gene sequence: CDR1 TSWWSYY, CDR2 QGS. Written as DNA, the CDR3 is TGTGCTCTTGGGGACCCCGGCCCCTTCCTACCCTGGGGGCCCAGTTTTACAGCACAACTCTTCTTT. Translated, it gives CALGDPGPFLPWGPSFTAQLFF.

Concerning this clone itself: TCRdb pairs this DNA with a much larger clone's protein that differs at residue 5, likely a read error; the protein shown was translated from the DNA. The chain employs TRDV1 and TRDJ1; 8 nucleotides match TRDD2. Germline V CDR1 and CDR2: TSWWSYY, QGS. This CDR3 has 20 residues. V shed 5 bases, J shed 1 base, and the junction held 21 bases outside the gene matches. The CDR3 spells CALGSTSYGGGQGVTDKLIF. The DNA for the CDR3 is TGTGCTCTTGGGTCAACTTCCTACGGCGGGGGACAGGGGGTCACCGATAAACTCATCTTT.

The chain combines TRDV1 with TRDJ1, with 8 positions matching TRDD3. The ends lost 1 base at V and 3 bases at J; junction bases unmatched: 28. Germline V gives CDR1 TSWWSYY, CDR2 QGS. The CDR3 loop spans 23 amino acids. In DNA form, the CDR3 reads TGTGCTCTTGGGGAACCACCCCACTCCTACATAAACTGGGGGGTGGGAATGGCCGATAAACTCATCTTT. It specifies CALGEPPHSYINWGVGMADKLIF.

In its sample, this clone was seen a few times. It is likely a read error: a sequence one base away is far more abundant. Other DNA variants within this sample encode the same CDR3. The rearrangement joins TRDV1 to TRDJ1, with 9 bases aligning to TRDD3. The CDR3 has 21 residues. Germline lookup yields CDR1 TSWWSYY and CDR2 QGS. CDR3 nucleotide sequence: TGTGCCCTTGGGCCCCGGGTCCTTCATGTACTGGGGGACCCGTACACCGATAAACTCATCTTT. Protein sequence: CALGPRVLHVLGDPYTDKLIF.

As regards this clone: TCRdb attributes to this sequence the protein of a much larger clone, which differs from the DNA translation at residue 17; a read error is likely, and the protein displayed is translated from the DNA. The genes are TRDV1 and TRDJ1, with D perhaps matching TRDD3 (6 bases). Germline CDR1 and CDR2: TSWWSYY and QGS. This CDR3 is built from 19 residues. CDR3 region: CALGEAILGLPLGIDKPIF. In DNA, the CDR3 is TGTGCTCTTGGGGAAGCCATCCTTGGTCTACCGCTGGGGATCGATAAACCCATCTTT.

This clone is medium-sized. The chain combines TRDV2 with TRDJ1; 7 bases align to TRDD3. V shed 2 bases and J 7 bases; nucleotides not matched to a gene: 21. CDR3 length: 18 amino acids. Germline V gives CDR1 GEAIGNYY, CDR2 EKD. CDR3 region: CACDRLGSLGLGPRKLIF. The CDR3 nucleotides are TGTGCCTGTGACAGACTGGGGAGCCTAGGGCTAGGTCCGCGTAAACTCATCTTT.

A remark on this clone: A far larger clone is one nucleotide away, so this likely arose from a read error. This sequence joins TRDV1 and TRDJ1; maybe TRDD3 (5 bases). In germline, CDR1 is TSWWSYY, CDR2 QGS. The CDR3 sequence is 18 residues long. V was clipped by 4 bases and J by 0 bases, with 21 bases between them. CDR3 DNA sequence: TGTGCTCTTGGGGGGATAGCATACTTACCCTCGTACACCGATAAACTCATCTTT. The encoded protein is CALGGIAYLPSYTDKLIF.

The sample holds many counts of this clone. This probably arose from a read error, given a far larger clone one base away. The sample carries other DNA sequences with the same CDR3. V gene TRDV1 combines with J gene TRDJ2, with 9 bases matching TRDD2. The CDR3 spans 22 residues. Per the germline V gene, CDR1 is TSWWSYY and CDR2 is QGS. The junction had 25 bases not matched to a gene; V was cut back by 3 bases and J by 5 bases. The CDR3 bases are TGTGCTCTTGGGGACCCTGGCCCCTTCCTACCCTGGGGGCCCAATTTTACAGCACAACTCTTCTTT. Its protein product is CALGDPGPFLPWGPNFTAQLFF.

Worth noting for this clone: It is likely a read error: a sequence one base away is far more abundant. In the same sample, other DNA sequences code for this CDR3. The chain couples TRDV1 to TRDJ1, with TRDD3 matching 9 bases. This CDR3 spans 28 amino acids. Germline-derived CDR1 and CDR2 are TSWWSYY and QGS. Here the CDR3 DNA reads TGCGCTCTTGGGGAAGCCGATCTTCCTTCTCCCCCTACTGGGGATACGCCTTTGGGGTTTGGAACTACCGATAAACTCATCTTT. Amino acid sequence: CALGEADLPSPPTGDTPLGFGTTDKLIF.

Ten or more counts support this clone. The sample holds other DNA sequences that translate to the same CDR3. The CDR3 sequence is CALGELTPSIFPLVLGDTLRYTDKLIF. Written as DNA, the CDR3 is TGTGCTCTTGGGGAACTAACACCCTCAATCTTCCCACTCGTACTGGGGGATACTCTAAGGTACACCGATAAACTCATCTTT. J is TRDJ1 and V is TRDV1, with 12 bases fitting TRDD3. Germline CDR1 reads TSWWSYY; CDR2 reads QGS. Unmatched junction bases numbered 32, after V lost 0 bases and J lost 0 bases. The CDR3 has 27 amino acids.

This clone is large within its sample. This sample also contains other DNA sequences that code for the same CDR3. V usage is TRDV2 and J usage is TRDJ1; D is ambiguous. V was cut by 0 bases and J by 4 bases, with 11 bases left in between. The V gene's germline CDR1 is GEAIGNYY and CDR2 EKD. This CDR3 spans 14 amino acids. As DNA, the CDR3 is TGTGCCTGTGACACCGTCGGGGCCCTCGATAAACTCATCTTT. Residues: CACDTVGALDKLIF.

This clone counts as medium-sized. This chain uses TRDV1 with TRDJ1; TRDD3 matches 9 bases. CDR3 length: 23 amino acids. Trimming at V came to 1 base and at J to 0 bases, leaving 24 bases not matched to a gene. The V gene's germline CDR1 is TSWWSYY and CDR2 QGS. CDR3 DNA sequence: TGTGCTCTTGGGGAACGGTCGTCCTACTTCACAAAATACTGGGGGACTAACACCGATAAACTCATCTTT. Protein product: CALGERSSYFTKYWGTNTDKLIF.

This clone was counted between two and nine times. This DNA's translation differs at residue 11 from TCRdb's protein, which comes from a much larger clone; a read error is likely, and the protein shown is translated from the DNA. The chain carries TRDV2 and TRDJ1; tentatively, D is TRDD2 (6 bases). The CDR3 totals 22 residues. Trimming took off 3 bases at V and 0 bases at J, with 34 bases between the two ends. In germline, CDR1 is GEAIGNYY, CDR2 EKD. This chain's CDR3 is CACDQIPQPSHEFWLDTDKLIF. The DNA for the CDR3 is TGTGCCTGTGACCAGATCCCCCAGCCTTCCCACGAGTTCTGGTTGGACACCGATAAACTCATCTTT.

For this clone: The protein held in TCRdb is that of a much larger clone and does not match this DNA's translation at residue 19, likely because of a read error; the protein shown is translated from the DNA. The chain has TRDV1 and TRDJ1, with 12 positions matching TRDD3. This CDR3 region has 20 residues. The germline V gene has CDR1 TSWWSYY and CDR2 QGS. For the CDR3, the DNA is TGTGCTCTTGGGGTCTCTTCCTTCTTCTGGGGGATACGCGAAGCCGATAAACTCACCTTT. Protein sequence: CALGVSSFFWGIREADKLTF.

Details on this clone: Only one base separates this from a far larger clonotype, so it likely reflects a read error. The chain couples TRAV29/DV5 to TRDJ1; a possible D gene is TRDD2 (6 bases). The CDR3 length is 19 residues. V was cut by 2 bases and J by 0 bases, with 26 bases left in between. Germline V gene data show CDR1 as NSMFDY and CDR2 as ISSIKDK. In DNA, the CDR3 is TGTGCAGCAAGTCATTTTCCTAGGGGTCCTACGTTGCACACCGATAAACTCATCTTT. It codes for CAASHFPRGPTLHTDKLIF.

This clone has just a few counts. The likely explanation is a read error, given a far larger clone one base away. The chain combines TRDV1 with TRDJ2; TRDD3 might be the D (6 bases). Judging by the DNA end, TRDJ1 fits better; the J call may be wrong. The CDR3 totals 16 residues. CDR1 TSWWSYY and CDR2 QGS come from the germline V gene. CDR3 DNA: TGTGCTCTCGGGGAATGGGGATGGGAGATCACCGATAAACTCATCTTT. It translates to CALGEWGWEITDKLIF.

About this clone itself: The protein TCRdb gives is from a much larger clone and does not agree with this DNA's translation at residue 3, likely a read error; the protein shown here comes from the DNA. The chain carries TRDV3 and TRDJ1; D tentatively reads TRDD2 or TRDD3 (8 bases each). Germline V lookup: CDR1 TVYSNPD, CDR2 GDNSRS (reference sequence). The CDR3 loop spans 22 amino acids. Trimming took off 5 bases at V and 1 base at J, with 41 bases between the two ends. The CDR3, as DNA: TGTGCCACCCGGGATTCCTCCACTTCCTACCGATACTGGGGGTCAATCACCGATAAACTCATCTTT. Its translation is CATRDSSTSYRYWGSITDKLIF.

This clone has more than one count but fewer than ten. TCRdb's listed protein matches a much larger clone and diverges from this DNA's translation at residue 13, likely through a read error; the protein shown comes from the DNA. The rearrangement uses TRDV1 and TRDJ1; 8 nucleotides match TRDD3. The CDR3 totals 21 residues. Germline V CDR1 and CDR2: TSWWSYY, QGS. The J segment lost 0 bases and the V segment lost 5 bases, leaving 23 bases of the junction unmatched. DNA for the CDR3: TGTGCTCTTGGGCCCCGGGTCCTTCATGTACTGGGGGGCCCGTACACCGATAAACTCATCTTT. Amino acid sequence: CALGPRVLHVLGGPYTDKLIF.

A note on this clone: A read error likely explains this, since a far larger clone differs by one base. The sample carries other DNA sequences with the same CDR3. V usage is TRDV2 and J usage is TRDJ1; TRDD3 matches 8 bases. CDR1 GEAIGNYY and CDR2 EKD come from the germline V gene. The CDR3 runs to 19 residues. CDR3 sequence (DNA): TGCGCCTGTGACACCGCGGGTTTACTGGGGGTAGCGTACACCGATAAACTCATCTTT. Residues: CACDTAGLLGVAYTDKLIF.

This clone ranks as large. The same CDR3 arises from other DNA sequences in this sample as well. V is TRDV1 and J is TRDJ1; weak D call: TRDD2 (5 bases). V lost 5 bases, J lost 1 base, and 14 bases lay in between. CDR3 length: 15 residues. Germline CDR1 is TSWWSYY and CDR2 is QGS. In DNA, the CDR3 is TGTGCTCTTGGGCTCTATTTCCTCCCCACCGATAAACTCATCTTT. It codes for CALGLYFLPTDKLIF.